This TCR beta chain was captured in a study of T cell responses to AZD1222 COVID-19 vaccine. The table came from immunoSEQ multiplex PCR; TCRdb's copy has only in-frame clones and leaves some out. The table lists under 150,000 clones, roughly 87% of them singletons. This clone was picked up one time. The CDR3 runs to 13 residues. The germline gives CDR1 SNHLY, CDR2 FYNNEI. Between the trimmed V and J ends, which lost 1 base and 10 bases, there was a span of 13 bases. The sample in question was peripheral blood, obtained on day 0 of AZD1222 vaccination. The rearrangement uses TRBV2 and TRBJ1-1; D gene unclear. The sequence was obtained from an adult in good health. The CDR3 loop reads CASSEGSGFAAFF. For the CDR3, the DNA is TGTGCCAGCAGTGAAGGGTCCGGGTTCGCAGCTTTCTTT.